The 13 T cell receptor beta chains reported below all come from one sample, sequenced in a study of graft-versus-host responses after intestinal transplantation. Their antigens are not known. Measured with immunoSEQ multiplex PCR; TCRdb has only the in-frame clones, and not every one. The sample has approximately 75,000 clones; 90% are singletons. The sequenced sample was unstimulated CD8+ T cells sorted from spleen or lymph node cells, obtained before transplant. The receptors were sampled from a human donor who was the organ donor for an intestinal transplant.

The J gene is TRBJ2-1, the V gene TRBV4-1, with 13 bases aligning to TRBD2. The CDR3 runs to 14 residues. V lost 4 bases and J lost 9; bases outside the gene matches: 3. CDR1 MGHRA and CDR2 YSYEKL come from the germline V gene. The CDR3 reads CASSLTSGGGEQFF. The CDR3 coding sequence is TGCGCCAGCAGCCTCACTAGCGGGGGGGGTGAGCAGTTCTTC.

The genes are TRBV19 and TRBJ1-2; 11 bases line up with TRBD1. The germline V gene encodes CDR1 LNHDA and CDR2 SQIVND (reference sequence). V dropped 9 bases and J dropped 4; count of bases not matched to a gene: 13. The CDR3 contains 16 residues. In nucleotides, the CDR3 is TGTGCCAGCCGGTCCGATTGGACAGGGGGCCCCTATGGCTACACCTTC. Translated, it gives CASRSDWTGGPYGYTF.

The rearrangement links TRBV28 to TRBJ2-5, with 10 bases aligning to TRBD1. The CDR3 is made up of 14 amino acids. In germline, CDR1 is MDHEN, CDR2 SYDVKM. J gave up 4 bases and V 6 bases, and 5 bases lay outside the gene matches. CDR3 nucleotides: TGTGCCAGCAGACCCTGGACAGGGGGAGAGACCCAGTACTTC. Its protein product is CASRPWTGGETQYF.

V and J are TRBV14 and TRBJ1-5, with TRBD1 as a possible D gene (6 bases). Trimming left V 1 base short and J 6 bases short, with 10 bases between. Germline V gene lookup returns CDR1 SGHDN and CDR2 FVKESK. The CDR3 consists of 14 residues. The CDR3 region is CASSQAGVGQPQHF. In nucleotides, the CDR3 is TGTGCCAGCAGCCAAGCAGGGGTGGGTCAGCCCCAGCATTTT.

The rearrangement uses TRBV6-5 and TRBJ2-6, with D possibly TRBD1 on 5 matching bases. This CDR3 has 15 amino acids. The germline V gene has CDR1 MNHEY and CDR2 SVGAGI. The V end was cut by 6 bases, the J end by 1 base, with 10 bases between. The CDR3 DNA is TGTGCCAGCAGACAAAGGGGTTCTGGGGCCAACGTCCTGACTTTC. This translates into CASRQRGSGANVLTF.

This chain uses TRBV2 with TRBJ2-5; a possible D gene is TRBD1 (6 bases). The germline CDR1 and CDR2 sequences are SNHLY and FYNNEI. Trimming took 2 bases from V and 4 from J, leaving 17 bases between them. The CDR3 consists of 16 residues. The CDR3 loop reads CASSEMGTGRLETQYF. The CDR3 DNA sequence: TGTGCCAGCAGTGAAATGGGAACAGGGCGGCTAGAGACCCAGTACTTC.

V gene TRBV9 combines with J gene TRBJ2-1; 11 nucleotides match TRBD2. CDR1 is SGDLS, CDR2 YYNGEE, per germline. This CDR3 spans 14 amino acids. V gave up 3 bases and J gave up 10 bases; unmatched junction bases: 6. As DNA, the CDR3 is TGTGCCAGCAGCGGTTCTAGCGGGGGGAACGAGCAGTTCTTC. It specifies CASSGSSGGNEQFF.

The J gene is TRBJ2-1, the V gene TRBV4-1; unclear D gene. The V end was cut by 0 bases, the J end by 4 bases, with 7 bases between. The CDR3 has 14 residues. Per the germline V gene, CDR1 is MGHRA and CDR2 is YSYEKL. CDR3 amino acids: CASSQEQYYNEQFF. CDR3 DNA: TGCGCCAGCAGCCAAGAACAGTATTACAATGAGCAGTTCTTC.

CDR3 sequence reads: CASSLGGLEAFF. In DNA form, the CDR3 reads TGTGCCAGCAGCTTGGGGGGACTTGAAGCTTTCTTT. This chain links TRBV5-6 with TRBJ1-1, with D perhaps TRBD1 (5 bases). This CDR3 region has 12 residues. Germline lookup yields CDR1 SGHDT and CDR2 YYEEEE. V was shortened by 0 bases and J by 7 bases, with 7 bases between the two germline ends.

In its sample, this clone was seen once. V gene TRBV19 combines with J gene TRBJ2-2, with 7 bases fitting TRBD2. The CDR3 covers 15 residues. In germline, CDR1 is LNHDA, CDR2 SQIVND (reference sequence). Trimming removed 7 bases from V and 6 bases from J; junction bases left unmatched: 11. The CDR3 DNA follows: TGTGCCAGTACCTCAATGGGGGGGGGTCCCGGGGAGCTGTTTTTT. This translates into CASTSMGGGPGELFF.

The chain couples TRBV6-4 to TRBJ1-5; D not resolved. Germline assignment: CDR1 MRHNA and CDR2 SNTAGT. Between the trimmed V and J ends, which lost 3 bases and 0 bases, there was a span of 6 bases. The CDR3 has 14 amino acids. This chain's CDR3 is CASSEPGSNQPQHF. Here the CDR3 DNA reads TGTGCCAGCAGTGAACCAGGTAGCAATCAGCCCCAGCATTTT.

This clone has more than one count but fewer than ten. The V gene is TRBV27, the J gene TRBJ2-1; 8 nucleotides align to TRBD2. With V trimmed by 4 bases and J by 7 bases, 6 bases remained unmatched. CDR3 length equals 14 residues. From germline, CDR1 is MNHEY and CDR2 SMNVEV (reference sequence). The CDR3 DNA follows: TGTGCCAGCAGTTCCGGGGGGGCGAGGAATGAGCAGTTCTTC. This translates into CASSSGGARNEQFF.

The V gene is TRBV7-6, the J gene TRBJ1-2, with TRBD1 as a possible D gene (5 bases). V lost 4 bases and J lost 6, with 21 bases in between. Germline CDR1 is SGHVS and CDR2 is FNYEAQ. The CDR3 runs 16 residues. The CDR3 sequence is CASSSRAVTGGDGYTF. The CDR3 DNA reads as TGTGCCAGCAGCTCCCGCGCGGTTACCGGGGGGGATGGCTACACCTTC.